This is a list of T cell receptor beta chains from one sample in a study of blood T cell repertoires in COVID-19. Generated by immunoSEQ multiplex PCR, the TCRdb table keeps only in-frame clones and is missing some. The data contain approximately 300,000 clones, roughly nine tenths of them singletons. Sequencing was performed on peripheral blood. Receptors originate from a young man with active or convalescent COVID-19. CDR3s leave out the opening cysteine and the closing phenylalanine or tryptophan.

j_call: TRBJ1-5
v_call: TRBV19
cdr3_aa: ASSMGFGILQPQH

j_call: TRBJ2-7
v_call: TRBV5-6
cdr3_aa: ASSRTGLRGYAYEQY

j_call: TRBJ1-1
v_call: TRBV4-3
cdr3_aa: ASSQDRFGGDTEAF

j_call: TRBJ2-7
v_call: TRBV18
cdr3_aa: ASSTGTGREQY

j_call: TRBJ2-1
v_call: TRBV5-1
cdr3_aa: ASSLAPGLAGFGSYNEQF

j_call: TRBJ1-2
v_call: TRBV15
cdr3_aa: ATSRYRGDRAS

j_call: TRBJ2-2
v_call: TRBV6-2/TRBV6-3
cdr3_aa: ASTPPGANTGELF

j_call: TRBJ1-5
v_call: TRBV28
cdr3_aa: ASSRGSTNQPQH

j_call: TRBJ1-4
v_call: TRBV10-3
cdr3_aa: AISEAQRKNEKLF

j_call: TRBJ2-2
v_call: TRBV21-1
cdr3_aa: ASSNGTTSGSRFRELF

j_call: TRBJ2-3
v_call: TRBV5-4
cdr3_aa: ASSLFGFYPSGADTQY

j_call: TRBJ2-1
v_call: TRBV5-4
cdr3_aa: ASSLGSLHGAGVVF

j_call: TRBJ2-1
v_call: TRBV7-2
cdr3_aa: ASSLVSGTYNEQF

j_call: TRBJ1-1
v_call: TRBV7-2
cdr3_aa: ASSLEDLPNTEAF